This paragraph reports one TCR beta chain. From germline, CDR1 is LNHDA and CDR2 SQIVND (reference sequence). CDR3 length: 14 amino acids. Trimming at V came to 1 base and at J to 2 bases, leaving 1 base not matched to a gene. This sample stems from a study of blood T cell repertoires in COVID-19. Study in general: The United States, Italy and Spain provided the acute and convalescent COVID-19 samples.

Authors' analysis steps: Reference gene primers were amplified, and this amplification served to estimate nucleated cell counts. Some clones are missing from TCRdb's copy, which holds only in-frame ones; the method was immunoSEQ multiplex PCR. V, J and clone size reflect that table, while D and trimming were determined from the DNA. The sample lists roughly 90,000 clones, roughly 80% occurring once. The specimen was peripheral blood. The chain recombines TRBV19 with TRBJ2-7; 8 bases align to TRBD2. The receptor comes from a human donor in a cohort sampled during active COVID-19. The CDR3 nucleotides are TGTGCCAGTAGTATAGTCGGGGGGGCCTACGAGCAGTACTTC. Encoded protein: CASSIVGGAYEQYF. Complete variable domain (other parts from reference TRBV19 and TRBJ2-7): DGGITQSPKYLFRKEGQNVTLSCEQNLNHDAMYWYRQDPGQGLRLIYYSQIVNDFQKGDIAEGYSVSREKKESFPLTVTSAQKNPTAFYLCASSIVGGAYEQYFGPGTRLTVT.